One and the same sample provided the 21 T cell receptor beta chains below, sequenced in a study of T cells in Graves' hyperthyroidism and ophthalmopathy. There were TCR beta CDR3 regions amplified from RNA transcripts. The TCR CDR3 was amplified in a first-round RT-PCR using the HTBI primer set. TCRdb redid the calling of the multiplex PCR reads with MiXCR, one entry per CDR3 protein. The repertoire consists of 700,000 or so distinct CDR3 sequences, with about a sixth occurring once and the leading ten covering 8.4%. Source material: blood. The receptors shown here come from a man between 18 and 35 years old with Graves' hyperthyroidism.

About this clonotype: A clone one base away is much larger, so this may be a read error. This chain uses TRBV27 with TRBJ2-7, with D maybe TRBD1 (5 bases). Germline V lookup: CDR1 MNHEY, CDR2 SMNVEV (reference sequence). V was clipped by 6 bases and J by 2 bases, with 8 bases between them. This CDR3 spans 12 amino acids. CDR3 bases: TGTGCCAGCAGGGACAAGACCTACGAGCAGTACTTC. Its translation is CASRDKTYEQYF.

J is TRBJ2-7 and V is TRBV18; D gene ambiguous. The CDR3 is made up of 13 amino acids. Trimming cost V 3 bases and J 2 bases, with 8 bases left between them. Germline CDR1 and CDR2: KGHSH and LQKENI. DNA of the CDR3: TGTGCCAGCTCACCTCGGAGTACCTACGAGCAGTACTTC. Translating gives CASSPRSTYEQYF.

This clonotype was detected a few times. The chain uses TRBV7-2 and TRBJ2-2, with D maybe TRBD2 (5 bases). The CDR3 covers 15 residues. The V gene lost 0 bases and the J gene lost 4 bases, with 9 bases spanning the gap. From germline, CDR1 is SGHTA and CDR2 FQGNSA. The CDR3 region is CASSLAFGITGELFF. CDR3 sequence (DNA): TGTGCCAGCAGCTTAGCCTTCGGGATCACCGGGGAGCTGTTTTTT.

This clonotype was seen only a few times. This chain connects TRBV6-2 or TRBV6-3 to TRBJ2-4, with TRBD2 matching 7 bases. The CDR3 is 16 residues long. Germline V gives CDR1 MNHEY, CDR2 SVGEGT. V shed 4 bases, J shed 0 bases, and the junction held 6 bases outside the gene matches. Written as DNA, the CDR3 is TGTGCCAGCAGTTCTCTAGCGGTAGAAGCCAAAAACATTCAGTACTTC. Residues: CASSSLAVEAKNIQYF.

This chain links TRBV11-2 with TRBJ2-2, with a tentative D call TRBD1 (5 bases). The germline gives CDR1 SGHAT, CDR2 FQNNGV. The length of the CDR3 is 16 residues. The V end was cut by 2 bases, the J end by 4 bases, with 14 bases between. The CDR3 DNA follows: TGTGCCAGCAGCTTATCGACACCAGGGATCACCGGGGAGCTGTTTTTT. It is translated as CASSLSTPGITGELFF.

This clonotype was recorded once. The chain recombines TRBV27 with TRBJ2-7; 8 bases line up with TRBD1. This CDR3 is built from 16 residues. The germline V gene encodes CDR1 MNHEY and CDR2 SMNVEV (reference sequence). The V and J ends lost 2 bases and 3 bases, in that order; junction bases with no gene match: 9. The CDR3 sequence: CASSLSGGTGFYEQYF. CDR3 coding DNA: TGTGCCAGCAGTTTAAGTGGGGGGACAGGATTCTACGAGCAGTACTTC.

This clonotype was counted only a few times. The junction and the germline gene differ at one end; a read error may be behind it. The CDR3 loop reads CASSVGGLGNTICF. The CDR3 DNA follows: TGTGCCAGCAGCGTAGGGGGGCTTGGAAACACCATATGTTTT. This sequence joins TRBV9 and TRBJ1-3; the D gene is possibly TRBD1 (6 bases). CDR1 is SGDLS and CDR2 is YYNGEE in the germline V gene. The CDR3 has 14 amino acids.

This clonotype showed up just a few times. The genes are TRBV19 and TRBJ1-5; possibly TRBD1 for D (5 bases). The germline gives CDR1 LNHDA, CDR2 SQIVND (reference sequence). The CDR3 is made up of 16 amino acids. V was pared by 1 base and J by 7 bases, with 17 bases between. The CDR3 protein is CASSIGAGSFQQPQHF. CDR3 bases: TGTGCCAGTAGTATAGGTGCAGGGAGTTTTCAGCAGCCCCAGCATTTT.

This rearrangement joins TRBV20-1 to TRBJ1-5; D remains ambiguous. Germline V gene data show CDR1 as DFQATT and CDR2 as SNEGSKA (reference sequence). CDR3 size: 14 residues. Trimming took off 2 bases at V and 4 bases at J, with 12 bases between the two ends. DNA of the CDR3: TGCAGTGCTAGAAAGGCGAGCTTTAATCAGCCCCAGCATTTT. Protein product: CSARKASFNQPQHF.

This clonotype was picked up many times. The rearrangement joins TRBV2 to TRBJ2-7; 12 positions match TRBD2. CDR1 and CDR2 from the germline V gene are SNHLY and FYNNEI. Trimming took 9 bases from V and 1 from J; bases not matched to a gene: 7. The CDR3 loop spans 15 amino acids. CDR3: CASTGTSGQSYEQYF. In DNA, the CDR3 is TGTGCCAGTACCGGGACTAGCGGGCAGTCCTACGAGCAGTACTTC.

This rearrangement joins TRBV7-2 to TRBJ1-2; D is undetermined. Trimming shortened V by 4 bases and J by 4 bases, and 16 bases separated the two germline ends. There are 15 residues in the CDR3. Germline CDR1 SGHTA, CDR2 FQGNSA. The CDR3 is CASSSHLSGSYGYTF. The CDR3 region has the DNA TGTGCCAGCAGCTCCCACCTTTCAGGCTCCTATGGCTACACCTTC.

This clonotype was seen a few times. The rearrangement joins TRBV5-1 to TRBJ2-1, with 15 bases that match TRBD2. The CDR3 has 19 amino acids. Germline V gene data show CDR1 as SGHRS and CDR2 as YFSETQ. The V segment lost 3 bases and the J segment 6 bases; nucleotides outside the gene matches: 13. CDR3 sequence (DNA): TGCGCCAGCAGCTCCGGACTAGCGGGAGGGTCCCTCGGGGGCAATGAGCAGTTCTTC. Amino acid sequence: CASSSGLAGGSLGGNEQFF.

In its sample, this clonotype was seen a few times. The chain couples TRBV28 to TRBJ2-7; possibly TRBD1 for D (5 bases). This CDR3 contains 14 residues. Germline CDR1 MDHEN, CDR2 SYDVKM. Trimming took 3 bases from V and 6 from J, leaving 15 bases between them. In DNA form, the CDR3 reads TGTGCCAGCAGTTTGGGGCAGGGTAAGGCCGAGCAGTACTTC. This encodes CASSLGQGKAEQYF.

The chain combines TRBV19 with TRBJ1-4; 8 nucleotides align to TRBD1. The CDR3 spans 15 residues. CDR1 and CDR2 from the germline V gene are LNHDA and SQIVND (reference sequence). V shed 4 bases, J shed 3 bases, and the junction held 4 bases outside the gene matches. The CDR3 DNA follows: TGTGCCAGTAGTACCCGACAGGGGTCTAATGAAAAACTGTTTTTT. Protein: CASSTRQGSNEKLFF.

The V and J genes are TRBV30 and TRBJ2-7; possible D gene TRBD1, 6 bases. Trimming removed 3 bases at V and 2 bases at J, with 17 bases between. The CDR3 is made up of 15 amino acids. CDR1 and CDR2 from the germline V gene are GTSNPN and SVGIG (reference sequence). As DNA, the CDR3 is TGTGCCTGGAGGACTCCTGGGACAATCACCTACGAGCAGTACTTC. Translation: CAWRTPGTITYEQYF.

Regarding this clonotype: Possible read error: a much larger clone is one base away. The J gene is TRBJ2-7, the V gene TRBV28; D remains ambiguous. The CDR3 length is 10 residues. The germline V gene encodes CDR1 MDHEN and CDR2 SYDVKM. In nucleotides, the CDR3 is TGTGCCAGCAGTGGGTACGGGCAGTACTTC. This encodes CASSGYGQYF.

V gene TRBV28 combines with J gene TRBJ2-7, with 7 bases aligning to TRBD1. Germline CDR1 MDHEN, CDR2 SYDVKM. V trimming: 7 bases; J trimming: 4 bases; junction bases outside the gene matches: 10. The CDR3 runs to 14 residues. DNA of the CDR3: TGTGCCAGCACCGACAGGGACGGGGTTTACGAGCAGTACTTC. Translated, it gives CASTDRDGVYEQYF.

Concerning this clonotype itself: This could be a read error, since a much larger clone is one nucleotide away. This sequence joins TRBV20-1 and TRBJ2-5; 12 bases are a match to TRBD2. This CDR3 is 14 amino acids long. With V trimmed by 3 bases and J by 3 bases, 2 bases remained unmatched. Germline CDR1 DFQATT, CDR2 SNEGSKA (reference sequence). The CDR3 protein is CSASGLAGKETQYF. In DNA form, the CDR3 reads TGCAGTGCTAGCGGACTAGCGGGAAAAGAGACCCAGTACTTC.

The sample holds a few counts of this clonotype. The J gene is TRBJ2-3, the V gene TRBV2; 7 positions match TRBD2. The CDR3 is made up of 13 amino acids. The trim removed 2 bases at V and 7 bases at J, leaving 3 bases unmatched. From germline, CDR1 is SNHLY and CDR2 FYNNEI. CDR3 sequence: CASSESGIYTQYF. CDR3 in DNA: TGTGCCAGCAGTGAAAGCGGGATTTATACGCAGTATTTT.

V usage is TRBV15 and J usage is TRBJ2-6; TRBD1 might be the D (6 bases). V lost 6 bases, J lost 4 bases, and 19 bases lay in between. The V gene's germline CDR1 is LNHNV and CDR2 YYDKDF (reference sequence). This CDR3 spans 17 amino acids. DNA of the CDR3: TGTGCCACCAGAGATATAGGGGGAGTTTACGGGGCCAACGTCCTGACTTTC. Residues: CATRDIGGVYGANVLTF.

This clonotype was seen only a few times. V gene TRBV10-3 combines with J gene TRBJ2-7; D is possibly TRBD2 (7 bases). V shed 10 bases and J shed 3 bases, with 19 bases lying between them. The CDR3 contains 14 residues. Germline CDR1 ENHRY, CDR2 SYGVKD. As DNA, the CDR3 is TGTGCCACCGCTGGGGCAGGGGAGGGCTACGAGCAGTACTTC. As protein: CATAGAGEGYEQYF.